This T cell receptor (beta chain) was captured by sequencing in a study of response to subunit inactivated influenza vaccine. TCRdb reprocessed the RT-PCR reads via MiXCR and lists one record per CDR3 protein. This table holds roughly 650,000 distinct CDR3 sequences, 13% to 15% found once. This clonotype was observed a few times. The antigen is not known. Study conclusions and caveats: Authors suggested that a seasonal influenza vaccination recruits few new T cells each time.

Germline CDR1 and CDR2: SGHTA and FQGTGA. The CDR3 is made up of 18 amino acids. V shed 3 bases and J 5 bases; nucleotides not matched to a gene: 11. Sample: PBMCs from blood, taken around 14 days before vaccination. The chain links TRBV7-3 to TRBJ2-2; the match to TRBD2 covers 11 bases. This TCR came from a man aged 50 to 60 who received an inactivated influenza vaccine. CDR3 DNA sequence: TGTGCCAGCAGCTTTCAACTAGCGGGAGACCCTTGGACCGGGGAGCTGTTTTTT. This encodes CASSFQLAGDPWTGELFF. Full variable domain (remainder filled in from reference TRBV7-3 and TRBJ2-2): GAGVSQTPSNKVTEKGKYVELRCDPISGHTALYWYRQSLGQGPEFLIYFQGTGAADDSGLPNDRFFAVRPEGSVSTLKIQRTERGDSAVYLCASSFQLAGDPWTGELFFGEGSRLTVL.